This T cell receptor (beta chain) is from a study of T cell responses to AZD1222 COVID-19 vaccine. The CDR3 totals 15 residues. With 1 base removed from V and 5 bases from J, the gap between germline ends came to 14 bases. Germline lookup yields CDR1 LGHNA and CDR2 YSLEER. Regarding this clone: Its cognate antigen is unknown.

Data came from immunoSEQ multiplex PCR; TCRdb stores just in-frame clones and leaves some out. The sample carries about 160,000 clones, 85% to 95% recorded once. Study results and caveats: Repertoires were collected only later (after the peak T cell response had occurred).

This sequence originates from an adult in good health. The sequencing used peripheral blood, collected on day 0 of AZD1222 vaccination. J is TRBJ1-1 and V is TRBV4-3, with a possible D match to TRBD1 (5 bases). CDR3 protein: CASSQGTAGGTEAFF. CDR3 nucleotide sequence: TGCGCCAGCAGCCAAGGGACGGCTGGGGGGACTGAAGCTTTCTTT.